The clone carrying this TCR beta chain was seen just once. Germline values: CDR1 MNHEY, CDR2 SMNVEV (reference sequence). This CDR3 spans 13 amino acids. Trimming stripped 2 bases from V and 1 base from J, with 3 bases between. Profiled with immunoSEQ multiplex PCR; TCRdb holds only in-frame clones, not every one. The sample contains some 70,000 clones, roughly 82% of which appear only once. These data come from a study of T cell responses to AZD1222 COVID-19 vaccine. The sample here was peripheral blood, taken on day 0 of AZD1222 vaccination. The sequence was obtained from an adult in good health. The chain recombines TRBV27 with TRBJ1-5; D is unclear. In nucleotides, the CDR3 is TGTGCCAGCAGTTTAGGGAGCAATCAGCCCCAGCATTTT. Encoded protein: CASSLGSNQPQHF.